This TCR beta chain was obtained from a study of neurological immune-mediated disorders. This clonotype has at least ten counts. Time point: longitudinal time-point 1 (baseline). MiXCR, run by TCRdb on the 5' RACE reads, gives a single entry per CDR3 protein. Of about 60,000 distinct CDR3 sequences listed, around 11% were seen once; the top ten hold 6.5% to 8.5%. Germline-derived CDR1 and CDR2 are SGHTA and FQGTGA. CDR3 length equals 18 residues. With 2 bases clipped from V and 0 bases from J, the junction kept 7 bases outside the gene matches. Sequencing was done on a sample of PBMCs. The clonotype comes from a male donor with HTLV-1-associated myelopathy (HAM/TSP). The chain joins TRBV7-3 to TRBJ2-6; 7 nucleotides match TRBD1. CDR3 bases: TGTGCCAGCAGCTTAGGGTTGGACAGGAGCTCTGGGGCCAACGTCCTGACTTTC. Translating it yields CASSLGLDRSSGANVLTF.